Each of the 23 T cell receptor beta chains below was sequenced from the same sample in a study of shared clonotypes between healthy human individuals. The data were produced by immunoSEQ multiplex PCR, yet TCRdb's version contains in-frame clones alone and is incomplete. The repertoire includes millions of clones, roughly 96% of them detected once, and 0.1% to 0.15% sits in the top ten. The sequencing input was naive CD4+ T cells sorted from blood. The sample's subset: CD45RA+ positively selected. All receptors come from a man aged 18 to 35 in good health.

A single count supports this clone. The germline gene is not matched at one end of the junction; a read error may be the cause. The chain uses TRBV5-1 and TRBJ1-6, with a weak D call TRBD1 (5 bases). This CDR3 has 15 amino acids. The germline V gene encodes CDR1 SGHRS and CDR2 YFSETQ. This CDR3 reads CASSLDPRENSPLHF. In DNA form, the CDR3 reads TGTGCCAGCAGCTTGGATCCCAGGGAAAATTCACCCCTCCACTTT.

The genes are TRBV11-2 and TRBJ2-7; possibly TRBD1 or TRBD2 for D (5 bases each). Trimming removed 5 bases from V and 3 bases from J, with 14 bases in between. Germline loops: CDR1 SGHAT, CDR2 FQNNGV. The CDR3 runs 14 residues. The CDR3 loop is CASSLEGPYYEQYF. DNA for the CDR3: TGTGCCAGCAGCCTCGAGGGACCTTACTACGAGCAGTACTTC. Drawing the rest from reference TRBV11-2 and TRBJ2-7, the complete variable domain is EAGVAQSPRYKIIEKRQSVAFWCNPISGHATLYWYQQILGQGPKLLIQFQNNGVVDDSQLPKDRFSAERLKGVDSTLKIQPAKLEDSAVYLCASSLEGPYYEQYFGPGTRLTVT.

With respect to this clone: At the DNA level, this CDR3 is encoded by other sequences in the same sample as well. The chain recombines TRBV29-1 with TRBJ1-2; D ambiguous. V lost 5 bases, J lost 5 bases, and 6 bases lay in between. The germline V gene encodes CDR1 SQVTM and CDR2 ANQGSEA. The CDR3 extends over 10 amino acids. This CDR3 reads CSVREYGYTF. The CDR3 region has the DNA TGCAGCGTTCGAGAGTATGGCTACACCTTC.

The CDR3 protein is CASSTGTGRTALHF. The CDR3 region has the DNA TGTGCCAGCAGTACCGGGACAGGGAGGACAGCCCTCCACTTT. The chain links TRBV27 to TRBJ1-6; 9 nucleotides align to TRBD1. After removal of 5 bases from V and 14 bases from J, the junction contained 10 bases not matched to a gene. The CDR3 loop spans 14 amino acids. CDR1 and CDR2 (germline): MNHEY, SMNVEV (reference sequence).

The chain links TRBV5-1 to TRBJ2-5; 8 bases agree with TRBD2. The trim removed 1 base at V and 4 bases at J, leaving 12 bases unmatched. CDR3 length equals 17 residues. Looked up from germline, CDR1 is SGHRS and CDR2 is YFSETQ. In DNA, the CDR3 is TGCGCCAGCAGCTTGTGGATGCGCGGGGGGCCCATAGAGACCCAGTACTTC. It codes for CASSLWMRGGPIETQYF. Full variable domain (remainder filled in from reference TRBV5-1 and TRBJ2-5): KAGVTQTPRYLIKTRGQQVTLSCSPISGHRSVSWYQQTPGQGLQFLFEYFSETQRNKGNFPGRFSGRQFSNSRSEMNVSTLELGDSALYLCASSLWMRGGPIETQYFGPGTRLLVL.

This chain links TRBV19 with TRBJ2-2; TRBD2 matches 7 bases. With V trimmed by 0 bases and J by 0 bases, 10 bases remained unmatched. The CDR3 runs to 19 residues. Germline V gene sequence: CDR1 LNHDA, CDR2 SQIVND (reference sequence). CDR3: CASSIDRASGRPNTGELFF. CDR3 sequence (DNA): TGTGCCAGTAGTATAGATCGGGCTAGCGGAAGACCGAACACCGGGGAGCTGTTTTTT.

V usage is TRBV28 and J usage is TRBJ1-4; 7 nucleotides line up with TRBD1. Germline V gene data show CDR1 as MDHEN and CDR2 as SYDVKM. J lost 0 bases, V lost 6 bases, and 4 bases had no gene match. The CDR3 runs to 15 residues. In DNA form, the CDR3 reads TGTGCCAGCAGAGCTCAGGGGGCAACTAATGAAAAACTGTTTTTT. This translates into CASRAQGATNEKLFF.

The rearrangement joins TRBV18 to TRBJ2-1; tentatively, D is TRBD2 (6 bases). The CDR3 totals 11 residues. Trimming removed 6 bases at V and 10 bases at J, with 10 bases between. Germline CDR1 is KGHSH and CDR2 is LQKENI. This CDR3 reads CASSEEGEQFF. As DNA, the CDR3 is TGTGCCAGCTCCGAGGAGGGAGAGCAGTTCTTC.

The rearrangement joins TRBV2 to TRBJ2-5; 9 bases line up with TRBD1. Trimming at V came to 6 bases and at J to 8 bases, leaving 4 bases not matched to a gene. The CDR3 totals 12 residues. The germline V gene has CDR1 SNHLY and CDR2 FYNNEI. For the CDR3, the DNA is TGTGCCAGCAGGACAGGGGGTGGCACCCAGTACTTC. This translates into CASRTGGGTQYF.

The chain joins TRBV7-9 to TRBJ2-5; D perhaps matches TRBD2 (6 bases). Germline loops: CDR1 SEHNR, CDR2 FQNEAQ (reference sequence). The CDR3 loop spans 15 amino acids. Between the trimmed V and J ends, which lost 2 bases and 2 bases, there was a span of 12 bases. The DNA for the CDR3 is TGTGCCAGCAGCTTATGGCGGGATGGACAAGAGACCCAGTACTTC. Amino acid sequence: CASSLWRDGQETQYF.

The chain couples TRBV4-3 to TRBJ2-1; 9 nucleotides align to TRBD2. The CDR3 is 15 residues long. Germline V gene sequence: CDR1 LGHNA, CDR2 YSLEER. V lost 0 bases and J lost 7; bases outside the gene matches: 4. The CDR3 protein is CASSQDLAGNNEQFF. The CDR3 nucleotides read TGCGCCAGCAGCCAAGATCTAGCGGGAAATAATGAGCAGTTCTTC.

A remark on this clone: This CDR3 is also generated by other DNA sequences in the sample. This chain's CDR3 is CASSLGQPTGELFF. CDR3 DNA sequence: TGCGCCAGCAGCTTGGGACAGCCGACCGGGGAGCTGTTTTTT. The chain recombines TRBV5-1 with TRBJ2-2, with D possibly TRBD1 on 5 matching bases. This CDR3 contains 14 residues. Trimming removed 0 bases from V and 5 bases from J, with 8 bases in between. Germline lookup yields CDR1 SGHRS and CDR2 YFSETQ.

This chain joins TRBV5-1 and TRBJ1-3; the D is unclear. The CDR3 is 13 residues long. Germline CDR1 SGHRS, CDR2 YFSETQ. Trimming removed 0 bases at V and 5 bases at J, with 6 bases between. This CDR3 is CASSLGGRNTIYF. The DNA for the CDR3 is TGCGCCAGCAGCTTGGGAGGGAGAAACACCATATATTTT.

The chain joins TRBV7-2 to TRBJ1-1; D remains unclear. The V and J ends lost 6 bases and 4 bases respectively, with 12 bases between them. Germline V CDR1 and CDR2: SGHTA, FQGNSA. This CDR3 comprises 13 residues. The CDR3 DNA reads TGTGCCAGCAGAGAGGCGGGATCCACTGAAGCTTTCTTT. Protein: CASREAGSTEAFF.

Remarks on this clone: This specimen includes other DNA sequences encoding the same CDR3. The chain uses TRBV7-9 and TRBJ1-4; maybe TRBD1 (6 bases). Germline CDR1 SEHNR, CDR2 FQNEAQ (reference sequence). This CDR3 region has 12 residues. The V and J ends lost 6 bases and 8 bases respectively, with 10 bases between them. The CDR3 protein is CASSSQGEKLFF. CDR3 nucleotide sequence: TGTGCCAGCAGTTCTCAGGGGGAAAAACTGTTTTTT. Full variable domain (missing parts from reference TRBV7-9 and TRBJ1-4): DTGVSQNPRHKITKRGQNVTFRCDPISEHNRLYWYRQTLGQGPEFLTYFQNEAQLEKSRLLSDRFSAERPKGSFSTLEIQRTEQGDSAMYLCASSSQGEKLFFGSGTQLSVL.

The chain employs TRBV27 and TRBJ1-1, with 9 positions matching TRBD1. CDR3 length: 15 amino acids. The germline CDR1 and CDR2 sequences are MNHEY and SMNVEV (reference sequence). Trimming removed 5 bases from V and 3 bases from J; junction bases left unmatched: 7. CDR3 DNA sequence: TGTGCCAGCAGTCGGCAGGACAGGGGCTACACTGAAGCTTTCTTT. This sequence encodes CASSRQDRGYTEAFF.

The V call is TRBV27, the J call TRBJ2-3; 8 bases are shared with TRBD2. V shed 7 bases and J 3 bases; nucleotides not matched to a gene: 6. In germline, CDR1 is MNHEY, CDR2 SMNVEV (reference sequence). The CDR3 totals 14 residues. The CDR3 bases are TGTGCCAGCACCCCGGGGGGGATAACAGATACGCAGTATTTT. Its translation: CASTPGGITDTQYF.

J is TRBJ1-1 and V is TRBV7-9, with D possibly matching TRBD1 (5 bases). The germline gives CDR1 SEHNR, CDR2 FQNEAQ (reference sequence). There are 15 residues in the CDR3. V was pared by 2 bases and J by 8 bases, with 18 bases between. CDR3 sequence: CASSLLGSLSGEAFF. The DNA of the CDR3 is TGTGCCAGCAGCTTACTCGGATCATTATCAGGGGAAGCTTTCTTT. Supplemented by reference TRBV7-9 and TRBJ1-1, the full variable domain reads DTGVSQNPRHKITKRGQNVTFRCDPISEHNRLYWYRQTLGQGPEFLTYFQNEAQLEKSRLLSDRFSAERPKGSFSTLEIQRTEQGDSAMYLCASSLLGSLSGEAFFGQGTRLTVV.

This clone was detected once. The rearrangement uses TRBV18 and TRBJ2-7; TRBD1 aligns across 9 bases. Trimming cost V 8 bases and J 5 bases; bases outside gene matches: 10. The length of the CDR3 is 14 residues. Germline-derived CDR1 and CDR2 are KGHSH and LQKENI. As DNA, the CDR3 is TGTGCCAGCCGCGCAGGGACAGGGAGACACGAGCAGTACTTC. Amino acid sequence: CASRAGTGRHEQYF.

The chain recombines TRBV11-3 with TRBJ2-7, with a weak D call TRBD1 (6 bases). The CDR3 totals 19 residues. V was cut by 3 bases and J by 0 bases, with 24 bases left in between. CDR1 and CDR2 (germline): SGHNT, YENEEA. The CDR3 is CASSFLSVSGQGSSYEQYF. The CDR3 DNA reads as TGTGCCAGCAGCTTCCTCTCCGTGTCTGGGCAGGGGTCCTCCTACGAGCAGTACTTC. The whole variable domain, filled in from reference TRBV11-3 and TRBJ2-7, reads EAGVVQSPRYKIIEKKQPVAFWCNPISGHNTLYWYLQNLGQGPELLIRYENEEAVDDSQLPKDRFSAERLKGVDSTLKIQPAELGDSAVYLCASSFLSVSGQGSSYEQYFGPGTRLTVT.

The V gene is TRBV5-4, the J gene TRBJ2-1; D gene ambiguous. V lost 0 bases and J lost 10, with 20 bases in between. This CDR3 contains 16 residues. Germline CDR1 is SGHNT and CDR2 is YYREEE (reference sequence). The CDR3, as DNA: TGTGCCAGCAGCTTGGGGGCCGAGGAGATGGGTCGGGAGCAGTTCTTC. Its protein product is CASSLGAEEMGREQFF.

The V call is TRBV19, the J call TRBJ1-6; the D gene is possibly TRBD1 (6 bases). From germline, CDR1 is LNHDA and CDR2 SQIVND (reference sequence). With 11 bases removed from V and 1 base from J, the gap between germline ends came to 9 bases. The CDR3 extends over 13 amino acids. The CDR3 protein is CAGRGSYNSPLHF. CDR3 bases: TGTGCCGGAAGGGGGTCCTATAATTCACCCCTCCACTTT.

The chain links TRBV29-1 to TRBJ1-1, with 7 bases identical to TRBD1. Germline V gives CDR1 SQVTM, CDR2 ANQGSEA. V dropped 4 bases and J dropped 2; count of bases not matched to a gene: 7. The CDR3 covers 14 residues. The CDR3 DNA reads TGCAGCGTTGGCCGGGACAGCAAAAACACTGAAGCTTTCTTT. This gives the protein CSVGRDSKNTEAFF.